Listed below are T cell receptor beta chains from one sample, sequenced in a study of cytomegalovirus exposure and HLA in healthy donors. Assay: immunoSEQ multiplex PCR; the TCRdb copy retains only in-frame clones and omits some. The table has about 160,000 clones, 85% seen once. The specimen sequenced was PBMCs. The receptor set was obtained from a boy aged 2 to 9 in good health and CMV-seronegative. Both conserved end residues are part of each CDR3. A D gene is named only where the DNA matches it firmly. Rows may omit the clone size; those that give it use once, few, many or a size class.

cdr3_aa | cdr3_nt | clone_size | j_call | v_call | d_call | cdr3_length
CASSPTGTGVGSPLHF | TGCGCCAGCAGCCCCACCGGGACAGGGGTAGGTTCACCCCTCCACTTT | NA | TRBJ1-6 | TRBV5-1 | TRBD1 | 16
CASSLNSNYGYTF | TGTGCCAGCAGCTTGAACAGCAACTATGGCTACACCTTC | NA | TRBJ1-2 | TRBV5-4 | NA | 13
CSVEDPGSLPRNTIYF | TGCAGCGTTGAAGATCCGGGGTCCTTACCCCGAAACACCATATATTTT | NA | TRBJ1-3 | TRBV29-1 | NA | 16
CASSPRSDRSYEQYF | TGTGCCAGCAGCCCCAGGTCGGACAGGTCCTACGAGCAGTACTTC | NA | TRBJ2-7 | TRBV9 | TRBD1 | 15
CASSEPSGRYEQFF | TGTGCCAGCAGTGAGCCTAGCGGGAGATATGAGCAGTTCTTC | NA | TRBJ2-1 | TRBV2 | TRBD2 | 14
CASSRGREGDNEQFF | TGTGCCAGCAGCCGAGGGCGGGAGGGGGACAATGAGCAGTTCTTC | NA | TRBJ2-1 | TRBV16 | TRBD2 | 15
CASSATRVGGQFF | TGTGCCAGCAGTGCAACTAGAGTTGGTGGGCAGTTCTTC | NA | TRBJ2-1 | TRBV28 | NA | 13
CASSLGASGSLNEQFF | TGTGCCAGCAGTTTAGGGGCTAGCGGGAGCCTAAATGAGCAGTTCTTC | NA | TRBJ2-1 | TRBV28 | TRBD2 | 16
CASRGAGGYTF | TGTGCCAGCAGGGGGGCCGGTGGCTACACCTTC | NA | TRBJ1-2 | TRBV28 | NA | 11
CASSRTGNTEAFF | TGTGCCAGCAGCCGGACAGGGAACACTGAAGCTTTCTTT | NA | TRBJ1-1 | TRBV6-1 | TRBD1 | 13
CAWSLGQVNQPQHF | TGTGCCTGGAGCTTGGGACAGGTAAATCAGCCCCAGCATTTT | few | TRBJ1-5 | TRBV30 | TRBD1 | 14
CASTFLSGTGSTDTQYF | TGTGCCAGCACCTTTTTATCCGGGACAGGGAGCACAGATACGCAGTATTTT | once | TRBJ2-3 | TRBV5-4 | TRBD1 | 17
CAWVTQGTYGYTF | TGTGCCTGGGTTACACAGGGGACCTATGGCTACACCTTC | NA | TRBJ1-2 | TRBV30 | TRBD1 | 13